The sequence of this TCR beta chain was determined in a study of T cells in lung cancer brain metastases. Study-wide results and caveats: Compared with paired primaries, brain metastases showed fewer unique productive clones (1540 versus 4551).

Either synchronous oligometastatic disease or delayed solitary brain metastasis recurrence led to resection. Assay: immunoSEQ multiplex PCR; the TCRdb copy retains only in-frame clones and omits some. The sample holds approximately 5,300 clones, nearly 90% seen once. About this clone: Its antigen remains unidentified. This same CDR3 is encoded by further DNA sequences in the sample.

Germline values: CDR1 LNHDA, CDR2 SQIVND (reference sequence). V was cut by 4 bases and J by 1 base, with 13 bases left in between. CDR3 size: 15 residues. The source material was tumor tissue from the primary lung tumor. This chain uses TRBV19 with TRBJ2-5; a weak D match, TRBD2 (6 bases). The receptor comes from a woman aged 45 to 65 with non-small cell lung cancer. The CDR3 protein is CASSRRDSVQETQYF. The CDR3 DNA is TGTGCCAGTAGTAGGAGGGACTCTGTCCAAGAGACCCAGTACTTC.